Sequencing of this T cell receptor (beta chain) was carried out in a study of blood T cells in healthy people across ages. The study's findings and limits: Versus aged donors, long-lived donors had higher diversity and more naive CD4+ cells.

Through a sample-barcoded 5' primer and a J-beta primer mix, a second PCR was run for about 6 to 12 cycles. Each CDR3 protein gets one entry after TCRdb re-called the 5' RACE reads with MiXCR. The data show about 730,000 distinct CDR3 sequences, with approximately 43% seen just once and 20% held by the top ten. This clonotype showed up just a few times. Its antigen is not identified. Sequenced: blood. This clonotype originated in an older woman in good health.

The CDR3 region has the DNA TGTGCCAGCAGCCTATCCCGGGCGGCTTCCTACGAGCAGTACTTC. It yields the protein CASSLSRAASYEQYF. The gene calls are TRBV4-2 and TRBJ2-7; D not resolved. The CDR3 loop spans 15 amino acids. V lost 4 bases, J lost 1 base, and 14 bases lay in between. The germline CDR1 and CDR2 sequences are LGHNA and YNFKEQ.